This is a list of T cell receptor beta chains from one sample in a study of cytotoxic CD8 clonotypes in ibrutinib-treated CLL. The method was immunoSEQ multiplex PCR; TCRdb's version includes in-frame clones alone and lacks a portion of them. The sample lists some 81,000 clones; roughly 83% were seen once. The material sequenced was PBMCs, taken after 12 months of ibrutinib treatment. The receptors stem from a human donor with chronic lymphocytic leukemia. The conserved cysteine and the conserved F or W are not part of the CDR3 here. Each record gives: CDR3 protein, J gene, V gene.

CDR3: ASSRGETQY; J: TRBJ2-5; V: TRBV6-6
CDR3: ASSAGQGHGYT; J: TRBJ1-2; V: TRBV19
CDR3: ASSPVRSSYGYT; J: TRBJ1-2; V: TRBV18
CDR3: ASSYPPQAF; J: TRBJ1-1; V: TRBV2
CDR3: ASSWGVRGYT; J: TRBJ1-2; V: TRBV6-1
CDR3: ASSKGLRPYEQY; J: TRBJ2-7; V: TRBV21-1
CDR3: ASSPAPAPYGYT; J: TRBJ1-2; V: TRBV18
CDR3: AISERRQDPGTEAF; J: TRBJ1-1; V: TRBV10-3
CDR3: AIGGSPLNTEAF; J: TRBJ1-1; V: TRBV10-3
CDR3: ASRTSTTTNEKLF; J: TRBJ1-4; V: TRBV19
CDR3: ASSYASPTGNSPLH; J: TRBJ1-6; V: TRBV6-5
CDR3: ASSSSGTPAF; J: TRBJ1-1; V: TRBV7-9
CDR3: ASSYSGAGVMDEQF; J: TRBJ2-1; V: TRBV6-5
CDR3: ASSYGGLAGYNEQF; J: TRBJ2-1; V: TRBV6-5
CDR3: ASSRAPSTDTQY; J: TRBJ2-3; V: TRBV19
CDR3: ASSGGTSGRSDEQF; J: TRBJ2-1; V: TRBV5-4
CDR3: ASSFGGGGRTQY; J: TRBJ2-5; V: TRBV5-1
CDR3: ASSDRVGQPQH; J: TRBJ1-5; V: TRBV6-6
CDR3: AWSAGGDEQF; J: TRBJ2-1; V: TRBV30
CDR3: ASSELAGTSGANVLT; J: TRBJ2-6; V: TRBV5-1
CDR3: ASSPWGGDTQY; J: TRBJ2-3; V: TRBV6-6
CDR3: AWSPTQNEQY; J: TRBJ2-7; V: TRBV30